This T cell receptor beta chain stems from a study of shared clonotypes between healthy human individuals. The authors distributed each subset's genomic DNA evenly over several immunoSEQ plates. Profiling relied on immunoSEQ multiplex PCR, and the TCRdb table lists in-frame clones only, not all of them. The data hold 1 million to 1.3 million clones, with 75% to 80% observed a single time. This clone was picked up one time. The same CDR3 arises from other DNA sequences in this sample as well. From germline, CDR1 is MNHNS and CDR2 SASEGT. Unmatched junction bases numbered 5, after V lost 4 bases and J lost 4 bases. The CDR3 has 14 amino acids.

The chain carries TRBV6-1 and TRBJ1-1; 8 nucleotides match TRBD1. The specimen was memory CD4+ T cells from PBMCs. Subset: CD45RA-negative fraction. This receptor was identified in a man younger than 30 in good health. Some clones in this sample may be carry-over from other donors' samples. The CDR3 sequence is CASSVQGVGTEAFF. The CDR3 DNA is TGTGCCAGCAGTGTACAGGGGGTTGGCACTGAAGCTTTCTTT.